The 5 T cell receptor beta chains in this list originate from one sample, sequenced in a study of T-cell memory formation after mild COVID-19. A single record per CDR3 protein comes from TCRdb applying MiXCR to the 5' RACE reads. The sample records 470,000 or so distinct CDR3 sequences, 18% being singletons. Sequenced sample: PBMCs or a T cell subset sorted from them (not recorded which). All receptors come from a young man who had mild COVID-19 (a few samples of this study predate the infection). Cell type and time point are not known.

This chain joins TRBV19 and TRBJ2-3; possibly TRBD2 for D (5 bases). CDR1 is LNHDA and CDR2 is SQIVND in the germline V gene (reference sequence). This CDR3 is built from 15 residues. With 2 bases removed from V and 2 bases from J, the gap between germline ends came to 11 bases. CDR3 region: CASSIQRLYTDTQYF. The CDR3 DNA follows: TGTGCCAGTAGTATACAGCGGTTATACACAGATACGCAGTATTTT. The whole variable domain, filled in from reference TRBV19 and TRBJ2-3, reads DGGITQSPKYLFRKEGQNVTLSCEQNLNHDAMYWYRQDPGQGLRLIYYSQIVNDFQKGDIAEGYSVSREKKESFPLTVTSAQKNPTAFYLCASSIQRLYTDTQYFGPGTRLTVL.

This clonotype has a handful of counts. J is TRBJ1-1 and V is TRBV5-6, with D perhaps TRBD1 (5 bases). Looked up from germline, CDR1 is SGHDT and CDR2 is YYEEEE. The CDR3 covers 13 residues. With 0 bases removed from V and 7 bases from J, the gap between germline ends came to 10 bases. CDR3 DNA: TGTGCCAGCAGCTTGGCCCACAGGCTTGAAGCTTTCTTT. Protein product: CASSLAHRLEAFF.

This clonotype was recorded a few times. The V gene is TRBV7-9, the J gene TRBJ1-1; D remains ambiguous. This CDR3 region has 15 residues. V was shortened by 1 base and J by 5 bases, with 14 bases between the two germline ends. Germline-derived CDR1 and CDR2 are SEHNR and FQNEAQ (reference sequence). Here the CDR3 reads CASSLDMFNPTEAFF. CDR3 DNA sequence: TGTGCCAGCAGCTTAGACATGTTTAACCCAACTGAAGCTTTCTTT.

The J gene is TRBJ2-2, the V gene TRBV7-6; a possible D gene is TRBD1 (5 bases). This CDR3 is 16 amino acids long. V lost 0 bases, J lost 7 bases, and 15 bases lay in between. Looked up from germline, CDR1 is SGHVS and CDR2 is FNYEAQ. The CDR3 region has the DNA TGTGCCAGCAGCTTAGCGCCCGCAGGGTCTGGCGGGGAGCTGTTTTTT. It is translated as CASSLAPAGSGGELFF.

This clonotype came up a few times. The chain recombines TRBV29-1 with TRBJ2-1; TRBD1 matches 9 bases. The CDR3 is 15 residues long. Germline V lookup: CDR1 SQVTM, CDR2 ANQGSEA. The V and J ends lost 7 bases and 8 bases, in that order; junction bases with no gene match: 15. The CDR3 region is CSAGSPGTGYDEQFF. DNA for the CDR3: TGCAGCGCGGGGTCCCCCGGGACAGGGTATGATGAGCAGTTCTTC.